Detailed here is one T cell receptor beta chain. Antigen: not known. No treatment had been given to any patient before thyroid surgery. The CDR3 extends over 17 amino acids. The germline gives CDR1 SGHDN, CDR2 FVKESK. Trimming shortened V by 4 bases and J by 0 bases, and 13 bases separated the two germline ends. This sample is part of a study of metastatic and nonmetastatic thyroid tumors. TCRdb re-called clones via MiXCR from the PCR reads. The sample lists approximately 12,000 clones; around 20% were seen once. General observations from the study: Malignant thyroid tumors reportedly exceeded benign nodules significantly in TCR beta diversity, with the difference appearing in blood and tumor.

What was sequenced was adjacent normal tissue. This TCR derives from a female donor with papillary thyroid cancer or a benign thyroid nodule (not recorded which). Some clones in this sample may be carry-over from other donors' samples. The J gene is TRBJ1-6, the V gene TRBV14, with TRBD1 as a possible D gene (5 bases). The CDR3 protein is CASSPWDGSSYNSPLHF. In DNA, the CDR3 is TGTGCCAGCAGCCCGTGGGACGGGAGCTCCTATAATTCACCCCTCCACTTT.